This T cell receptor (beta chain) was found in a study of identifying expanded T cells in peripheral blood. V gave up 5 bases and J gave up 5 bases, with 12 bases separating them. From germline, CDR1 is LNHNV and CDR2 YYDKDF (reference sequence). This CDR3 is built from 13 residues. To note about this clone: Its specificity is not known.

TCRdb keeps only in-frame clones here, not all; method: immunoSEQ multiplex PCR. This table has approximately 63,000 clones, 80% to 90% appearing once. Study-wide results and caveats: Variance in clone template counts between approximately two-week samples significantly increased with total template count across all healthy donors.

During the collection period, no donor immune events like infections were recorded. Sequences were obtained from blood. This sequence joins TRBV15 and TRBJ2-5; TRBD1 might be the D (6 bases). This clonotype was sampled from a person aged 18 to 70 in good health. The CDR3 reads CATSGGLGETQYF. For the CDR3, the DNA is TGTGCCACCAGCGGGGGCCTCGGGGAGACCCAGTACTTC.